Each of the 10 T cell receptor beta chains below was sequenced from the same sample in a study of blood T cell repertoires in COVID-19. Profiled with immunoSEQ multiplex PCR; TCRdb holds only in-frame clones, not every one. Of a few hundred thousand clones in the sample, about 84% were seen once. Source material: PBMCs or T cells enriched from blood (not recorded which). The receptors stem from a woman between 40 and 55 years old with acute COVID-19.

This chain uses TRBV5-5 with TRBJ1-1; 7 positions agree with TRBD1. The CDR3 extends over 14 amino acids. V shed 4 bases and J 7 bases; nucleotides not matched to a gene: 10. CDR1 is SGHKS and CDR2 is YYEKEE in the germline V gene (reference sequence). The CDR3 DNA reads as TGTGCCAGCAGCGTCACTTCCGGGACAGTTGAAGCTTTCTTT. This sequence encodes CASSVTSGTVEAFF.

The V gene is TRBV6-5, the J gene TRBJ2-7, with 7 positions matching TRBD2. V lost 8 bases and J lost 1; bases outside the gene matches: 2. The CDR3 length is 12 residues. Germline V gene sequence: CDR1 MNHEY, CDR2 SVGAGI. CDR3 coding DNA: TGTGCCAGCGGGAGGGCTTCCTACGAGCAGTACTTC. Translating it yields CASGRASYEQYF.

The V and J genes are TRBV9 and TRBJ2-5, with D possibly TRBD2 on 5 matching bases. Germline V gives CDR1 SGDLS, CDR2 YYNGEE. The CDR3 loop spans 14 amino acids. The V end lost 4 bases, the J end lost 5 bases, and 15 bases lay between the germline ends. DNA for the CDR3: TGTGCCAGCAGCCTCCGAATGAGAGGGGAGACCCAGTACTTC. Translated, it gives CASSLRMRGETQYF.

The chain employs TRBV15 and TRBJ1-4; 7 nucleotides agree with TRBD1. Germline loops: CDR1 LNHNV, CDR2 YYDKDF (reference sequence). Unmatched junction bases numbered 9, after V lost 4 bases and J lost 7 bases. The CDR3 totals 15 residues. This chain's CDR3 is CATSTRTGRSEKLFF. CDR3 DNA: TGTGCCACCAGCACCAGGACAGGCCGGAGTGAAAAACTGTTTTTT.

The gene calls are TRBV7-9 and TRBJ1-2; 7 nucleotides line up with TRBD1. V was clipped by 2 bases and J by 6 bases; unmatched bases: 12. The germline CDR1 and CDR2 sequences are SEHNR and FQNEAQ (reference sequence). This CDR3 comprises 16 residues. This CDR3 is CASSLQLTGSMDGYTF. The CDR3 DNA reads TGTGCCAGCAGCTTACAACTGACAGGGAGTATGGATGGCTACACCTTC.

The chain couples TRBV5-1 to TRBJ2-4; D might be TRBD2 (5 bases). V shed 2 bases and J shed 9 bases, with 9 bases lying between them. The CDR3 is made up of 12 amino acids. The germline CDR1 and CDR2 sequences are SGHRS and YFSETQ. In nucleotides, the CDR3 is TGCGCCAGCAGCTTAAGAGAGGGCATTCAGTACTTC. Its protein product is CASSLREGIQYF.

This chain uses TRBV27 with TRBJ2-1, with TRBD2 matching over 7 bases. The V gene end was trimmed by 6 bases and the J gene end by 7 bases; junction bases not matched to a gene: 12. This CDR3 contains 15 residues. Germline V gives CDR1 MNHEY, CDR2 SMNVEV (reference sequence). CDR3 sequence: CASSRRREGRNEQFF. The DNA of the CDR3 is TGTGCCAGCAGCCGACGAAGGGAGGGCCGAAATGAGCAGTTCTTC.

This chain links TRBV19 with TRBJ2-3; 7 bases agree with TRBD1. CDR1 is LNHDA, CDR2 SQIVND, per germline (reference sequence). The J segment lost 4 bases and the V segment lost 7 bases, leaving 5 bases of the junction unmatched. CDR3 length: 13 amino acids. The DNA for the CDR3 is TGTGCCAGTAAGCTTACAGGGGCAGATACGCAGTATTTT. Translated, it gives CASKLTGADTQYF.

This chain links TRBV19 with TRBJ1-1, with D unclear. Germline V gene lookup returns CDR1 LNHDA and CDR2 SQIVND (reference sequence). The CDR3 spans 14 residues. V lost 7 bases, J lost 7 bases, and 19 bases lay in between. For the CDR3, the DNA is TGTGCCAGTACCGAGATGCGGGGAATTGGTGAAGCTTTCTTT. This sequence encodes CASTEMRGIGEAFF.

The sample holds one count of this clone. This chain joins TRBV5-5 and TRBJ1-4; D unclear. CDR3 length: 15 amino acids. Germline V gene lookup returns CDR1 SGHKS and CDR2 YYEKEE (reference sequence). Trimming took 0 bases from V and 5 from J, leaving 11 bases between them. The CDR3 sequence: CASSLAPQLNEKLFF. CDR3 coding DNA: TGTGCCAGCAGCTTGGCTCCACAGTTGAATGAAAAACTGTTTTTT.